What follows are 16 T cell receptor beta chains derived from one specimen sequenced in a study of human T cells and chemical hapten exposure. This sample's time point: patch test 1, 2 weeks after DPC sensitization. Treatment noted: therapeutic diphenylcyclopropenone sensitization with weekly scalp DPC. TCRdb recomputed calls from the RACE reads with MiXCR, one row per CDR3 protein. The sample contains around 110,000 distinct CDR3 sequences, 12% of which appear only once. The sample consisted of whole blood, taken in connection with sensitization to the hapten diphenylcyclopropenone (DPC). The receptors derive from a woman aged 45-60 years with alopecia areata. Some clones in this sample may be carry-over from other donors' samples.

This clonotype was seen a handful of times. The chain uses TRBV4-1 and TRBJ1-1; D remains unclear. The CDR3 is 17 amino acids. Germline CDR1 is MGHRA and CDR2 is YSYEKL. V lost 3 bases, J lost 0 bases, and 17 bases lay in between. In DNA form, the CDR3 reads TGCGCCAGCAGCCAGAGGGAGAAGGGAGCCATGAACACTGAAGCTTTCTTT. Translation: CASSQREKGAMNTEAFF.

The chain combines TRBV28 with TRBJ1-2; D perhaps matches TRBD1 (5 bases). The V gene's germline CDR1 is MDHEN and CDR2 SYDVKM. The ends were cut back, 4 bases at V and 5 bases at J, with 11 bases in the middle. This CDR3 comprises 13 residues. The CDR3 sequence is CASSSATDYGYTF. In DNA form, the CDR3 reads TGTGCCAGCAGTTCCGCGACAGATTATGGCTACACCTTC.

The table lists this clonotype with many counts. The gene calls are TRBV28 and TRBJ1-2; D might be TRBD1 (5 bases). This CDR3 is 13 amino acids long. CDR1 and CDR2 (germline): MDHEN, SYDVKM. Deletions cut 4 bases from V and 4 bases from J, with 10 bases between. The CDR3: CASSYFQGYGYTF. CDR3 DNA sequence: TGTGCCAGCAGTTATTTTCAGGGCTATGGCTACACCTTC.

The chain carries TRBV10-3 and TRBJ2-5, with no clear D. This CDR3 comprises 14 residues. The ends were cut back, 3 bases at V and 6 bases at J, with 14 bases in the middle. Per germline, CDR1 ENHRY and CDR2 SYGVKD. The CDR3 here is CAISDPGPEKTQYF. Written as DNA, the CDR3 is TGTGCCATCAGTGATCCGGGCCCAGAGAAGACCCAGTACTTC.

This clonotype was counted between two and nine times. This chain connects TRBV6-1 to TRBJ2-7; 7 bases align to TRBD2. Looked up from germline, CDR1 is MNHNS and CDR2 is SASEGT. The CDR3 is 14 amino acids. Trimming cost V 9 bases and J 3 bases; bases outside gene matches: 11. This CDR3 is CASARGTNNYEQYF. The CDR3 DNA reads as TGTGCCAGTGCCCGGGGGACTAATAACTACGAGCAGTACTTC.

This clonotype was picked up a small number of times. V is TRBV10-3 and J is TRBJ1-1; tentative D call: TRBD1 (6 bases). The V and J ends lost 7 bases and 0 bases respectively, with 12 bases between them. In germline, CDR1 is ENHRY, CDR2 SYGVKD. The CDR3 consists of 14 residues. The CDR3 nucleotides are TGTGCCATCATAAATGGGGGCATGAACACTGAAGCTTTCTTT. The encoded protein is CAIINGGMNTEAFF.

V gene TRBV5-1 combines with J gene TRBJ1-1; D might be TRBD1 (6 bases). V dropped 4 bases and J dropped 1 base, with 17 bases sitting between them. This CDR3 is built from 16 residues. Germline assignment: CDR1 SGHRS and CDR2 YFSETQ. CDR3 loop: CASSEGWQGRNTEAFF. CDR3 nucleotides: TGCGCCAGCAGCGAGGGTTGGCAGGGGCGGAACACTGAAGCTTTCTTT.

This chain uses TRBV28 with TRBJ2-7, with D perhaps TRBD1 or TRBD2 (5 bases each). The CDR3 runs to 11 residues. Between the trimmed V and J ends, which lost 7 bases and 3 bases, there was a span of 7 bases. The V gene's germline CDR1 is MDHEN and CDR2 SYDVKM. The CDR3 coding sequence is TGTGCCAGCAAGGGGAGCTACGAGCAGTACTTC. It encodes CASKGSYEQYF.

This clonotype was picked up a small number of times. CDR3 nucleotides: TGTGCCAGCAGCTTCTTTGGGGACGGGGCAGATACGCAGTATTTT. This translates into CASSFFGDGADTQYF. The V call is TRBV7-9, the J call TRBJ2-3; D tentatively reads TRBD1 or TRBD2 (5 bases each). This CDR3 contains 15 residues. With 3 bases removed from V and 4 bases from J, the gap between germline ends came to 14 bases. Per germline, CDR1 SEHNR and CDR2 FQNEAQ (reference sequence).

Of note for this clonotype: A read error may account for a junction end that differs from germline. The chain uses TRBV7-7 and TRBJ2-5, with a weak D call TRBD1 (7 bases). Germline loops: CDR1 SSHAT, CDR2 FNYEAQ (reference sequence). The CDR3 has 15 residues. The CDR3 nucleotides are TGTGCTAGCAGCTTAGGGGGGACAGCCCAAGAGACCCAGTACTTC. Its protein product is CASSLGGTAQETQYF.

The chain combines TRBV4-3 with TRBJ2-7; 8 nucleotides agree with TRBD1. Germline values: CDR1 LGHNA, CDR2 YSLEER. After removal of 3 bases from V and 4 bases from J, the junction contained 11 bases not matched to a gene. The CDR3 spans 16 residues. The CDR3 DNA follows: TGCGCCAGCAGCCAGGTTTCAGGGGGCAGGGGTTACGAGCAGTACTTC. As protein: CASSQVSGGRGYEQYF.

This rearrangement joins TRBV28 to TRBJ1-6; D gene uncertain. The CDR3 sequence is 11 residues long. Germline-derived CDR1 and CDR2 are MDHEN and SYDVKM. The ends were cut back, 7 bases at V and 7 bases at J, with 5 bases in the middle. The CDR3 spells CASTTNSPLHF. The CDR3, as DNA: TGTGCCAGCACCACAAATTCACCCCTCCACTTT. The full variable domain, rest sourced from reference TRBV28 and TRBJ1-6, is DVKVTQSSRYLVKRTGEKVFLECVQDMDHENMFWYRQDPGLGLRLIYFSYDVKMKEKGDIPEGYSVSREKKERFSLILESASTNQTSMYLCASTTNSPLHFGNGTRLTVT.

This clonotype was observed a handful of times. Written as DNA, the CDR3 is TGCAGCGTTGCGGACGGATTCTATGGCTACACCTTC. It yields the protein CSVADGFYGYTF. The chain employs TRBV29-1 and TRBJ1-2; no clear D gene. Trimming took off 4 bases at V and 4 bases at J, with 10 bases between the two ends. CDR1 is SQVTM and CDR2 is ANQGSEA in the germline V gene. This CDR3 region has 12 residues.

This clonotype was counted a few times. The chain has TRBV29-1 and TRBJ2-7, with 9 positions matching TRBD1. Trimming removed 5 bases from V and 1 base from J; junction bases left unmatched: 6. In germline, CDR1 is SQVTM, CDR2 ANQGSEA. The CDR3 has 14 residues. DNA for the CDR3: TGCAGCGTTTTTCCGGGACAGGGATCCTACGAGCAGTACTTC. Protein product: CSVFPGQGSYEQYF.

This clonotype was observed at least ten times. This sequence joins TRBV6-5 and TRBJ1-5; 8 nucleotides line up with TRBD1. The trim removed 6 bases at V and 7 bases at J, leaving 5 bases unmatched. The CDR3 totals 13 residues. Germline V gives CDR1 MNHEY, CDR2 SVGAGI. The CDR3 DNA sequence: TGTGCCAGCAGGGACAGGGAGGACCAGCCCCAGCATTTT. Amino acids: CASRDREDQPQHF.

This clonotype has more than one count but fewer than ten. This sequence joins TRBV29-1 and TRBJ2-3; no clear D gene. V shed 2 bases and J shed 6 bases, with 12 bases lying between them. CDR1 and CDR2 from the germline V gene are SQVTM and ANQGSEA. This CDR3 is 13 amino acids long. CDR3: CSVEWGSSDTQYF. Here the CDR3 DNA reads TGCAGCGTTGAATGGGGTAGTTCCGATACGCAGTATTTT.